Listed below are T cell receptor beta chains from one sample, sequenced in a study of T cell responses to AZD1222 COVID-19 vaccine. The data were produced by immunoSEQ multiplex PCR, yet TCRdb's version contains in-frame clones alone and is incomplete. The sample has 130,000 or so clones; about 86% are singletons. This specimen consisted of peripheral blood, obtained on day 0 of AZD1222 vaccination. The source is an adult in good health. CDR3s include the opening cysteine and the closing phenylalanine or tryptophan. The order of the fields is J gene, D gene, V gene, clone size, CDR3 length, CDR3 protein, CDR3 DNA. The D gene is left open where the match is weak. For some rows the clone size is stated as once, few or many, or as a class when expanded; others skip it.

j_gene: TRBJ1-6; d_gene: TRBD1; v_gene: TRBV7-9; abundance: once; len: 13; CDR3aa: CASHGQDGSPLHF; CDR3nt: TGTGCCAGCCACGGACAGGATGGGTCACCCCTCCACTTT
j_gene: TRBJ1-1; d_gene: -; v_gene: TRBV7-2; abundance: once; len: 14; CDR3aa: CASSPHGTDTEAFF; CDR3nt: TGTGCCAGCAGCCCCCATGGTACGGACACTGAAGCTTTCTTT
j_gene: TRBJ1-5; d_gene: -; v_gene: TRBV11-2; abundance: -; len: 14; CDR3aa: CASSLDYGNQPQHF; CDR3nt: TGTGCCAGCAGCTTAGATTACGGCAATCAGCCCCAGCATTTT
j_gene: TRBJ2-6; d_gene: -; v_gene: TRBV6-5; abundance: -; len: 15; CDR3aa: CATSPRGSGANVLTF; CDR3nt: TGTGCCACCAGCCCCAGGGGCTCTGGGGCCAACGTCCTGACTTTC
j_gene: TRBJ1-2; d_gene: -; v_gene: TRBV10-3; abundance: -; len: 14; CDR3aa: CAITERGVDYGYTF; CDR3nt: TGTGCCATCACCGAACGGGGGGTCGACTATGGCTACACCTTC
j_gene: TRBJ1-1; d_gene: -; v_gene: TRBV10-3; abundance: -; len: 13; CDR3aa: CATRAVMNTEAFF; CDR3nt: TGTGCCACCCGGGCGGTGATGAACACTGAAGCTTTCTTT
j_gene: TRBJ1-1; d_gene: TRBD1; v_gene: TRBV5-1; abundance: -; len: 13; CDR3aa: CASSWGTGNEAFF; CDR3nt: TGCGCCAGCAGCTGGGGGACAGGCAACGAAGCTTTCTTT
j_gene: TRBJ1-2; d_gene: TRBD1; v_gene: TRBV29-1; abundance: -; len: 13; CDR3aa: CSVAGQGEVGYTF; CDR3nt: TGCAGCGTCGCTGGACAGGGGGAGGTGGGCTACACCTTC
j_gene: TRBJ2-6; d_gene: -; v_gene: TRBV9; abundance: -; len: 16; CDR3aa: CASSSERGSGANVLTF; CDR3nt: TGTGCCAGCAGCTCTGAACGGGGCTCTGGGGCCAACGTCCTGACTTTC
j_gene: TRBJ2-7; d_gene: TRBD1; v_gene: TRBV6-5; abundance: -; len: 14; CDR3aa: CASSYSPGGGEQYF; CDR3nt: TGTGCCAGCAGTTACTCACCAGGGGGCGGCGAGCAGTACTTC
j_gene: TRBJ1-2; d_gene: -; v_gene: TRBV15; abundance: -; len: 13; CDR3aa: CATSRPESRGYTF; CDR3nt: TGTGCCACCAGCAGACCTGAGTCAAGGGGCTACACCTTC
j_gene: TRBJ1-5; d_gene: -; v_gene: TRBV12-3/TRBV12-4; abundance: -; len: 11; CDR3aa: CASSQGQPQHF; CDR3nt: TGTGCCAGCAGTCAGGGACAGCCCCAGCATTTT
j_gene: TRBJ2-3; d_gene: -; v_gene: TRBV7-3; abundance: -; len: 14; CDR3aa: CASSSGDLTDTQYF; CDR3nt: TGTGCCAGCAGCTCAGGGGACCTCACAGATACGCAGTATTTT
j_gene: TRBJ1-2; d_gene: -; v_gene: TRBV4-1; abundance: -; len: 15; CDR3aa: CASSPPRRGAGGYTF; CDR3nt: TGCGCCAGCAGCCCACCCCGGCGGGGGGCAGGTGGCTACACCTTC
j_gene: TRBJ2-7; d_gene: TRBD1; v_gene: TRBV5-4; abundance: -; len: 14; CDR3aa: CASSAGQGWGEQYF; CDR3nt: TGTGCCAGCAGCGCGGGACAGGGATGGGGTGAGCAGTACTTC
j_gene: TRBJ1-2; d_gene: TRBD1; v_gene: TRBV18; abundance: -; len: 13; CDR3aa: CASSPDQGEGYTF; CDR3nt: TGTGCCAGCTCACCCGACCAGGGGGAAGGCTACACCTTC
j_gene: TRBJ2-5; d_gene: -; v_gene: TRBV20-1; abundance: -; len: 11; CDR3aa: CSAKRRETQYF; CDR3nt: TGCAGTGCTAAAAGGAGGGAGACCCAGTACTTC
j_gene: TRBJ1-2; d_gene: -; v_gene: TRBV10-3; abundance: -; len: 12; CDR3aa: CAIRQGNYGYTF; CDR3nt: TGTGCCATCAGACAGGGTAACTATGGCTACACCTTC
j_gene: TRBJ1-2; d_gene: TRBD1; v_gene: TRBV7-9; abundance: -; len: 16; CDR3aa: CASSSYPTGIHYGYTF; CDR3nt: TGTGCCAGCAGCTCATATCCGACAGGGATCCATTATGGCTACACCTTC
j_gene: TRBJ2-2; d_gene: -; v_gene: TRBV24-1; abundance: -; len: 14; CDR3aa: CATSVAGHTGELFF; CDR3nt: TGTGCCACCAGTGTTGCGGGGCACACCGGGGAGCTGTTTTTT
j_gene: TRBJ1-1; d_gene: -; v_gene: TRBV4-3; abundance: -; len: 14; CDR3aa: CASSQVEMGTEAFF; CDR3nt: TGCGCCAGCAGCCAAGTTGAGATGGGCACTGAAGCTTTCTTT
j_gene: TRBJ2-3; d_gene: -; v_gene: TRBV21-1; abundance: once; len: 15; CDR3aa: CASSKAGGRTDTQYF; CDR3nt: TGTGCCAGCAGTAAAGCGGGGGGACGCACAGATACGCAGTATTTT
j_gene: TRBJ1-2; d_gene: -; v_gene: TRBV5-4; abundance: -; len: 15; CDR3aa: CASSSALDRLYGYTF; CDR3nt: TGTGCCAGCAGCTCAGCACTCGACAGGCTTTATGGCTACACCTTC
j_gene: TRBJ2-3; d_gene: -; v_gene: TRBV19; abundance: -; len: 15; CDR3aa: CASSIGGLAPDTQYF; CDR3nt: TGTGCCAGTAGTATTGGGGGCCTAGCCCCAGATACGCAGTATTTT
j_gene: TRBJ1-2; d_gene: TRBD1; v_gene: TRBV6-5; abundance: -; len: 15; CDR3aa: CASRLKTGGLEGYTF; CDR3nt: TGTGCCAGCAGGCTCAAGACAGGGGGATTGGAGGGCTACACCTTC
j_gene: TRBJ1-2; d_gene: TRBD1; v_gene: TRBV29-1; abundance: -; len: 12; CDR3aa: CSVDRGVYGYTF; CDR3nt: TGCAGCGTGGACAGGGGAGTCTATGGCTACACCTTC
j_gene: TRBJ2-3; d_gene: -; v_gene: TRBV5-4; abundance: -; len: 11; CDR3aa: CASSFSHTQYF; CDR3nt: TGTGCCAGCAGCTTTTCACATACGCAGTATTTT
j_gene: TRBJ2-2; d_gene: -; v_gene: TRBV27; abundance: -; len: 13; CDR3aa: CASSLEARGELFF; CDR3nt: TGTGCCAGCAGTTTAGAAGCTCGCGGGGAGCTGTTTTTT
j_gene: TRBJ1-1; d_gene: -; v_gene: TRBV18; abundance: many; len: 13; CDR3aa: CASSPTLWTEAFF; CDR3nt: TGTGCCAGCTCACCAACTCTCTGGACTGAAGCTTTCTTT
j_gene: TRBJ1-6; d_gene: -; v_gene: TRBV9; abundance: once; len: 16; CDR3aa: CASSPQDSSFGQPLHF; CDR3nt: TGTGCCAGCAGCCCTCAGGACAGTTCCTTTGGACAGCCCCTCCACTTT
j_gene: TRBJ1-5; d_gene: -; v_gene: TRBV19; abundance: -; len: 16; CDR3aa: CASSIQTGLGNQPQHF; CDR3nt: TGTGCCAGTAGTATACAGACAGGTTTGGGCAATCAGCCCCAGCATTTT
j_gene: TRBJ2-7; d_gene: -; v_gene: TRBV18; abundance: once; len: 17; CDR3aa: CASSPPMAHYDIGEQYF; CDR3nt: TGTGCCAGCTCACCACCGATGGCTCACTACGATATTGGCGAGCAGTACTTC
j_gene: TRBJ2-1; d_gene: TRBD1; v_gene: TRBV7-3; abundance: -; len: 14; CDR3aa: CASSPQGDYSEQFF; CDR3nt: TGTGCCAGCAGCCCACAGGGGGATTACAGTGAGCAGTTCTTC
j_gene: TRBJ2-2; d_gene: TRBD2; v_gene: TRBV9; abundance: -; len: 16; CDR3aa: CASSAHGGGAGGELFF; CDR3nt: TGTGCCAGCAGCGCGCACGGCGGGGGGGCTGGCGGGGAGCTGTTTTTT
j_gene: TRBJ2-1; d_gene: -; v_gene: TRBV19; abundance: -; len: 12; CDR3aa: CASSRLNNEQFF; CDR3nt: TGTGCCAGTAGTCGACTGAATAATGAGCAGTTCTTC
j_gene: TRBJ2-1; d_gene: TRBD2; v_gene: TRBV24-1; abundance: -; len: 15; CDR3aa: CATSDFSGRADEQFF; CDR3nt: TGTGCCACCAGTGATTTTAGCGGGAGGGCCGATGAGCAGTTCTTC
j_gene: TRBJ2-7; d_gene: TRBD1; v_gene: TRBV5-1; abundance: -; len: 16; CDR3aa: CASSVKRTGVDYEQYF; CDR3nt: TGCGCCAGCAGCGTAAAAAGGACAGGAGTGGATTACGAGCAGTACTTC
j_gene: TRBJ1-1; d_gene: TRBD1; v_gene: TRBV11-2; abundance: -; len: 16; CDR3aa: CASSLDLGQMNTEAFF; CDR3nt: TGTGCCAGCAGCTTAGATTTGGGACAGATGAACACTGAAGCTTTCTTT
j_gene: TRBJ1-5; d_gene: -; v_gene: TRBV18; abundance: -; len: 15; CDR3aa: CASSPRSERGQPQHF; CDR3nt: TGTGCCAGCTCACCACGTTCTGAAAGGGGTCAGCCCCAGCATTTT
j_gene: TRBJ2-7; d_gene: TRBD1; v_gene: TRBV6-5; abundance: -; len: 13; CDR3aa: CATGFRGSYEQYF; CDR3nt: TGTGCCACAGGATTCAGGGGGTCCTACGAGCAGTACTTC
j_gene: TRBJ2-3; d_gene: -; v_gene: TRBV10-3; abundance: -; len: 14; CDR3aa: CAISEPEDLGTQYF; CDR3nt: TGTGCCATCAGTGAGCCAGAGGACTTAGGGACGCAGTATTTT
j_gene: TRBJ1-1; d_gene: -; v_gene: TRBV10-2; abundance: -; len: 15; CDR3aa: CASSESPGADTEAFF; CDR3nt: TGCGCCAGCAGCGAGTCCCCAGGGGCTGACACTGAAGCTTTCTTT
j_gene: TRBJ2-3; d_gene: -; v_gene: TRBV7-9; abundance: many; len: 12; CDR3aa: CASSSRTDTQYF; CDR3nt: TGTGCCAGCAGCTCCCGCACAGATACGCAGTATTTT
j_gene: TRBJ2-7; d_gene: -; v_gene: TRBV5-4; abundance: -; len: 16; CDR3aa: CASSLQISPLRYEQYF; CDR3nt: TGTGCCAGCAGCTTACAGATCTCCCCACTACGCTACGAGCAGTACTTC
j_gene: TRBJ1-6; d_gene: -; v_gene: TRBV10-3; abundance: once; len: 13; CDR3aa: CAISPGQNSPLHF; CDR3nt: TGTGCCATCAGCCCAGGACAGAATTCACCCCTCCACTTT
j_gene: TRBJ1-6; d_gene: -; v_gene: TRBV11-2; abundance: -; len: 16; CDR3aa: CASSLDSGRRGSPLHF; CDR3nt: TGTGCCAGCAGCTTAGATTCGGGCAGGAGAGGATCACCCCTCCACTTT
j_gene: TRBJ2-7; d_gene: -; v_gene: TRBV7-2; abundance: -; len: 11; CDR3aa: CASTPGYEQYF; CDR3nt: TGTGCCAGCACCCCAGGGTACGAGCAGTACTTC
j_gene: TRBJ1-2; d_gene: -; v_gene: TRBV11-2; abundance: few; len: 15; CDR3aa: CASRRLTDRDYGYTF; CDR3nt: TGTGCCAGCAGACGTCTAACTGATAGAGACTATGGCTACACCTTC
j_gene: TRBJ1-2; d_gene: -; v_gene: TRBV5-1; abundance: -; len: 13; CDR3aa: CASSSQDPYGYTF; CDR3nt: TGCGCCAGCAGCTCTCAGGATCCTTACGGCTACACCTTC
j_gene: TRBJ1-5; d_gene: -; v_gene: TRBV19; abundance: -; len: 15; CDR3aa: CASWVRGGSNQPQHF; CDR3nt: TGTGCCAGCTGGGTCCGGGGAGGGAGCAATCAGCCCCAGCATTTT
j_gene: TRBJ1-2; d_gene: -; v_gene: TRBV4-1; abundance: -; len: 14; CDR3aa: CASSQEIWAHGYTF; CDR3nt: TGCGCCAGCAGCCAAGAAATCTGGGCTCATGGCTACACCTTC
j_gene: TRBJ2-2; d_gene: -; v_gene: TRBV19; abundance: few; len: 15; CDR3aa: CASSPMPPNTGELFF; CDR3nt: TGTGCCAGTAGTCCTATGCCCCCGAACACCGGGGAGCTGTTTTTT
j_gene: TRBJ2-3; d_gene: -; v_gene: TRBV4-1; abundance: -; len: 16; CDR3aa: CASSRQRGSPRGTQYF; CDR3nt: TGCGCCAGCAGCCGTCAACGGGGCTCACCCAGGGGTACGCAGTATTTT
j_gene: TRBJ2-5; d_gene: TRBD2; v_gene: TRBV7-6; abundance: -; len: 17; CDR3aa: CASSPLTSGGIQETQYF; CDR3nt: TGTGCCAGCAGCCCCTTGACTAGCGGGGGGATACAAGAGACCCAGTACTTC
j_gene: TRBJ2-1; d_gene: -; v_gene: TRBV11-3; abundance: many; len: 12; CDR3aa: CASSFRGNEQFF; CDR3nt: TGTGCCAGCAGCTTTAGGGGGAATGAGCAGTTCTTC